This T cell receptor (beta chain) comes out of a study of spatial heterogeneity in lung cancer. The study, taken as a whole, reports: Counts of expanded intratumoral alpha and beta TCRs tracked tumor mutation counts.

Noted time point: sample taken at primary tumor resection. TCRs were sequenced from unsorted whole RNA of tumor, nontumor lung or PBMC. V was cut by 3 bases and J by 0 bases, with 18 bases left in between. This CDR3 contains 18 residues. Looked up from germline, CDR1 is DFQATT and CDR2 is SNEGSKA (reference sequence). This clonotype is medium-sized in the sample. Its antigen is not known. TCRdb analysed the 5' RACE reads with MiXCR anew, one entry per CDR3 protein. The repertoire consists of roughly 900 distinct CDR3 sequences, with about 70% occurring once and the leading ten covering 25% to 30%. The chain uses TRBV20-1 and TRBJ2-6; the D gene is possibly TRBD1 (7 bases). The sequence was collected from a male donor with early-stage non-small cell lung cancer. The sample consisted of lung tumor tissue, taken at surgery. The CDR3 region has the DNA TGCAGTGCTAGTGGGGGCAGGGGGGCATACTCTGGGGCCAACGTCCTGACTTTC. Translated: CSASGGRGAYSGANVLTF.